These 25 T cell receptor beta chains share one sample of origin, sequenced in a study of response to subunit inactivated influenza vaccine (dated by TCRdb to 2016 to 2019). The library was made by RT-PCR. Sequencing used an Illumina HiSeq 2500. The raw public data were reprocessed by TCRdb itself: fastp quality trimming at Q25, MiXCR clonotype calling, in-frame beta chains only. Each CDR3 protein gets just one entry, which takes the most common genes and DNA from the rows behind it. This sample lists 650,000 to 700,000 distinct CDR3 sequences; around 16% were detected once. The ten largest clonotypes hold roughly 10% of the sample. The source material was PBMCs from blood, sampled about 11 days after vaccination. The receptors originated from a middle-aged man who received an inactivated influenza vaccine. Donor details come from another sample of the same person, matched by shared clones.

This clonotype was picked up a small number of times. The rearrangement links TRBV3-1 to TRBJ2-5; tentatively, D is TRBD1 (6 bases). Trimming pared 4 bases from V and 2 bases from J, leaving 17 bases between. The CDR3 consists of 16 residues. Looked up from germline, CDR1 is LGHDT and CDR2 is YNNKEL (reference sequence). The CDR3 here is CASSLTRGSGQETQYF. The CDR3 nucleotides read TGTGCCAGCAGCCTAACGAGGGGGAGCGGTCAAGAGACCCAGTACTTC.

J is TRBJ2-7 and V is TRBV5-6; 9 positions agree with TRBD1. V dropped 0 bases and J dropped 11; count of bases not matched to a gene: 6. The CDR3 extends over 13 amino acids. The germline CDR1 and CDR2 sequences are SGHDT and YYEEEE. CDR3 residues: CASSLEDRGIEYF. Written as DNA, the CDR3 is TGTGCCAGCAGCTTGGAGGACAGGGGAATCGAGTACTTC.

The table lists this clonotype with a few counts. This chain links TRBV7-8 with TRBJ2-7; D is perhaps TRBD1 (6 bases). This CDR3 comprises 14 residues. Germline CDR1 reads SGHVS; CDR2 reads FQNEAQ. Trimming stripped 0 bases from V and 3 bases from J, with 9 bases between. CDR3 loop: CASSLAPRGYEQYF. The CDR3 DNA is TGTGCCAGCAGCTTAGCCCCCAGGGGCTACGAGCAGTACTTC.

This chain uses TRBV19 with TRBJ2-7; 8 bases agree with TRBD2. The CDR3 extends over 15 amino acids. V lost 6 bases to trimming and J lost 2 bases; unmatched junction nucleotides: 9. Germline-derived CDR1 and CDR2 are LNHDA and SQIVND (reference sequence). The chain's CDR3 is CASSSPGLETYEQYF. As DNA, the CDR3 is TGTGCCAGTAGCTCTCCGGGACTAGAGACCTACGAGCAGTACTTC.

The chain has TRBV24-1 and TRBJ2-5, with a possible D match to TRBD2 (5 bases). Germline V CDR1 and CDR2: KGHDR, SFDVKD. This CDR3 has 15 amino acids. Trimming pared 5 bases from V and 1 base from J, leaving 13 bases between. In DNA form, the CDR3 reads TGTGCCACCAGTGGCGGGCAGGCCCTCCAAGAGACCCAGTACTTC. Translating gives CATSGGQALQETQYF.

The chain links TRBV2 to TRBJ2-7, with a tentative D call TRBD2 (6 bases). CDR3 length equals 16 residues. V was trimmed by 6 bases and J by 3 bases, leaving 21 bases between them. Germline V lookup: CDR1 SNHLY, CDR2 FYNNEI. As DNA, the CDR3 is TGTGCCAGCAGCGAACTACCCGGGACTGGGGGCTACGAGCAGTACTTC. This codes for CASSELPGTGGYEQYF.

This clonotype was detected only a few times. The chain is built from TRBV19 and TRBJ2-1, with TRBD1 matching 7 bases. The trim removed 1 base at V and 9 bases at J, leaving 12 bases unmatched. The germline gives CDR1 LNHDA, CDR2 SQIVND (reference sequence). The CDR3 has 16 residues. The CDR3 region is CASSIAHRGPSGEQFF. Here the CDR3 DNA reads TGTGCCAGTAGTATAGCCCACAGGGGCCCGAGTGGTGAGCAGTTCTTC.

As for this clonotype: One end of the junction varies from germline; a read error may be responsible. In nucleotides, the CDR3 is TGTGCCAGCAGTGAAAACCCGACACCTAACACTGAAGTTTTCTTT. Protein sequence: CASSENPTPNTEVFF. This chain links TRBV6-1 with TRBJ1-1; D is undetermined. Germline assignment: CDR1 MNHNS and CDR2 SASEGT. CDR3 size: 15 residues.

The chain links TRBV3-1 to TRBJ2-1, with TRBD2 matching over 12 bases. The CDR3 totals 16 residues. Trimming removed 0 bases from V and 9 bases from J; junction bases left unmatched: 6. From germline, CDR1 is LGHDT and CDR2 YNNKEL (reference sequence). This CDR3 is CASSQESRLAGVEQFF. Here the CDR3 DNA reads TGTGCCAGCAGCCAAGAATCGCGACTAGCGGGAGTTGAGCAGTTCTTC.

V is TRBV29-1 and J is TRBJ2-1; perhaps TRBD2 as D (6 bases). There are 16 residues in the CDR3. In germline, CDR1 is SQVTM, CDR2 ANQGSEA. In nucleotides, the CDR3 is TGCAGGTACAGGTGGGCGGGATCCCCCTCCTACAATGAGCAGTTCTTC. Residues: CRYRWAGSPSYNEQFF.

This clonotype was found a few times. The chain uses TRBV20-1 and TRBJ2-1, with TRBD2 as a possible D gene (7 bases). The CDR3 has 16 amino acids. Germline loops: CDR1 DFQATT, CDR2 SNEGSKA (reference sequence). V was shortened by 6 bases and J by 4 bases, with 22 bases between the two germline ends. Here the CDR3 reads CSATVRGARSYNEQFF. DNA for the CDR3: TGCAGTGCCACCGTACGGGGGGCGAGGTCTTACAATGAGCAGTTCTTC.

This CDR3 is CASSLYGAEKLFF. The CDR3 coding sequence is TGTGCCAGCAGTTTATACGGGGCTGAAAAACTGTTTTTT. The chain has TRBV28 and TRBJ1-4, with D perhaps TRBD1 (5 bases). The CDR3 is 13 amino acids. Trimming stripped 1 base from V and 7 bases from J, with 7 bases between. Looked up from germline, CDR1 is MDHEN and CDR2 is SYDVKM.

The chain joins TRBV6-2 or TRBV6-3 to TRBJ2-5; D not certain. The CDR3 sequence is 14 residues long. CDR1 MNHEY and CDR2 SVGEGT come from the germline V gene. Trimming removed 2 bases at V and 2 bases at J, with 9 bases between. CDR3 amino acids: CASSYAAVQETQYF. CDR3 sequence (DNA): TGTGCCAGCAGTTACGCGGCAGTTCAAGAGACCCAGTACTTC.

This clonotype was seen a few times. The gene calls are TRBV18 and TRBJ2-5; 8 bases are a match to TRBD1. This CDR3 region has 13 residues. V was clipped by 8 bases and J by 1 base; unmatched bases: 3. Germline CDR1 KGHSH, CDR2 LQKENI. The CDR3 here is CASGGTGQETQYF. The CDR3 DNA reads TGTGCCAGCGGGGGGACAGGCCAAGAGACCCAGTACTTC.

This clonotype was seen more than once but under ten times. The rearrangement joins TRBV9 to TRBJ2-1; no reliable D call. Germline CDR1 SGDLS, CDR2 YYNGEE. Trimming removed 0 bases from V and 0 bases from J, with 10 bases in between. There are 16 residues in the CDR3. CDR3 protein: CASSVGESSSYNEQFF. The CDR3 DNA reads TGTGCCAGCAGCGTAGGGGAAAGTAGCTCCTACAATGAGCAGTTCTTC.

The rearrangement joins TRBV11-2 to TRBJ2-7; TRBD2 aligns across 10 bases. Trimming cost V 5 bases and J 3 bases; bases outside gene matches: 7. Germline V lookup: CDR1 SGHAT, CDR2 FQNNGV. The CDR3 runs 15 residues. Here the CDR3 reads CASSLSGRERYEQYF. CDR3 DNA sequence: TGTGCCAGCAGCCTAAGCGGGAGGGAACGCTACGAGCAGTACTTC.

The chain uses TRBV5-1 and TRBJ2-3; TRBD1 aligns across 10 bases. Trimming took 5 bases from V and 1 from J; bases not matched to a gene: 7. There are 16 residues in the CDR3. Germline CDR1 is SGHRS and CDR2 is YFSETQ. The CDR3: CASRVETGGRTDTQYF. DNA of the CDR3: TGCGCCAGCAGGGTTGAGACAGGGGGCCGCACAGATACGCAGTATTTT.

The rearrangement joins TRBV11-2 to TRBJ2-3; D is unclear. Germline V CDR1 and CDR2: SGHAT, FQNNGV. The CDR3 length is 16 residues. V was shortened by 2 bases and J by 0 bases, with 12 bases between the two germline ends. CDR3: CASSLNPVSSTDTQYF. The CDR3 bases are TGTGCCAGCAGCTTAAACCCAGTCTCTAGCACAGATACGCAGTATTTT.

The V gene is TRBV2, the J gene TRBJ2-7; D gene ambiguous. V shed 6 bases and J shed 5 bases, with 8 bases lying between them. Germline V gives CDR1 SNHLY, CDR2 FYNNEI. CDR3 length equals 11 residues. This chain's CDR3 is CASSAPDEQYF. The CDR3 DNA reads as TGTGCCAGCAGCGCCCCTGACGAGCAGTACTTC.

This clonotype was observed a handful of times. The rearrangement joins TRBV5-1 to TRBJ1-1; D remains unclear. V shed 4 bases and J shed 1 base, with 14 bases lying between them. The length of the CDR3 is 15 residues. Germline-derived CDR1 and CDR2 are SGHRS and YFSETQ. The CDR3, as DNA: TGCGCCAGCAGCCTGTTGTCCGGCGGGAACACTGAAGCTTTCTTT. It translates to CASSLLSGGNTEAFF.

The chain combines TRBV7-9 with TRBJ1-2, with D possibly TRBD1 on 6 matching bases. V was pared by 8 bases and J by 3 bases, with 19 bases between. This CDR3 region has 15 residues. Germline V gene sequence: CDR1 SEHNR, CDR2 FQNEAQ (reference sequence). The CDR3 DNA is TGTGCCAGCGACAGGCCCGGAGCGGGGGACTATGGCTACACCTTC. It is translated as CASDRPGAGDYGYTF.

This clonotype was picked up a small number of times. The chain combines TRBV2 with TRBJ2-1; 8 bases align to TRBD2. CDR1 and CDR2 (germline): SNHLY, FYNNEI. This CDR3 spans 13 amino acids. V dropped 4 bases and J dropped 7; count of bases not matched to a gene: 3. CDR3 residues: CASSAGGANEQFF. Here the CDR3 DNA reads TGTGCCAGCAGTGCCGGGGGGGCGAATGAGCAGTTCTTC.

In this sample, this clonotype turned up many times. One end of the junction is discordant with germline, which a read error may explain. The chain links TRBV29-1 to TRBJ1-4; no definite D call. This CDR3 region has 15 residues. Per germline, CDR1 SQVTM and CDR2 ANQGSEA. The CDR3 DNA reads TGCAGCGTTGTTTATACACCAATACTTAATGGAAAACTGTTTTTT. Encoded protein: CSVVYTPILNGKLFF.

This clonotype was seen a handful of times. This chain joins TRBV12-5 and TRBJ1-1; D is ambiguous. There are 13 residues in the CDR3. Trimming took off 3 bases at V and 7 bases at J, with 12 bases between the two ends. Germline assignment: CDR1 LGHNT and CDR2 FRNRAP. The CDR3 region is CASGLLTRNEAFF. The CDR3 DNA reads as TGTGCTAGTGGTTTACTGACCAGGAATGAAGCTTTCTTT.

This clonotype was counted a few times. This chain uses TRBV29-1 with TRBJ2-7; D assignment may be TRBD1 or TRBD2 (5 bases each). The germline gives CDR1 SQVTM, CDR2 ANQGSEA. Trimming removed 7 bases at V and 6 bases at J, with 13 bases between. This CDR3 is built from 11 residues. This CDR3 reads CSARDEREQYF. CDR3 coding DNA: TGCAGCGCCCGGGACGAGCGCGAGCAGTACTTC.